The rows below give T cell receptor beta chains drawn from one sample of a study of cytomegalovirus exposure and HLA in healthy donors. Here immunoSEQ multiplex PCR was the method, and the copy in TCRdb shows in-frame clones only, minus some. Here the sample spans roughly 100,000 clones, roughly 77% being singletons. The sample taken for sequencing was PBMCs. These receptors were taken from a man aged 35 to 55 in good health and CMV-seronegative. Both conserved end residues are part of each CDR3. The order of the fields is J gene, V gene, D gene, clone size, CDR3 DNA, CDR3 protein. A D gene is named only where the DNA matches it firmly. The size entry is marked missing in some rows and otherwise reads once, few, many or a size class.

>TRBJ2-7|TRBV2|.|.
TGTGCCAGCAGTGCGGGCGGGGCCTCCTACGAGCAGTACTTC
CASSAGGASYEQYF
>TRBJ2-2|TRBV7-2|TRBD2|.
TGTGCCAGCAGCTTAGTAAAGCGGGGGGTAACCGGGGAGCTGTTTTTT
CASSLVKRGVTGELFF
>TRBJ1-6|TRBV28|.|.
TGTGCCAGCAGGGCAGGGCAGACACCCCTCCACTTT
CASRAGQTPLHF
>TRBJ2-7|TRBV13|.|.
TGTGCCAGCAGCTTAGGCTCGCCGGGGTCCTACGAGCAGTACTTC
CASSLGSPGSYEQYF
>TRBJ2-1|TRBV4-2|.|.
TGTGCCAGCAGCCCACCCTTGGCGGGGGCCTTCTACAATGAGCAGTTCTTC
CASSPPLAGAFYNEQFF
>TRBJ2-2|TRBV7-2|.|.
TGTGCCAGCAGCTTAGATCAGGTTGGGACCGGGGAGCTGTTTTTT
CASSLDQVGTGELFF
>TRBJ2-3|TRBV4-2|TRBD1|.
TGTGCCAGCAGCCAAGCCGGGACAGGGGCCACAGATACGCAGTATTTT
CASSQAGTGATDTQYF
>TRBJ1-6|TRBV2|TRBD1|.
TGTGCCAGCAGGGACATGACAGGGGGTTATAATTCACCCCTCCACTTT
CASRDMTGGYNSPLHF
>TRBJ1-2|TRBV5-1|TRBD1|.
TGCGCCAGCACTACTCATACAGGGGGCTATGGCTACACCTTC
CASTTHTGGYGYTF
>TRBJ2-1|TRBV29-1|.|.
TGCAGCGCCAGACAATTATCCTACAATGAGCAGTTCTTC
CSARQLSYNEQFF
>TRBJ1-4|TRBV6-5|.|.
TGTGCCAGCAGTTCCATGTTGGACACTTCATATGAAAAACTGTTTTTT
CASSSMLDTSYEKLFF
>TRBJ2-2|TRBV5-4|.|few
TGTGCCAGCAGCTCAAGACGGGCCCTACGGGGCACCGGGGAGCTGTTTTTT
CASSSRRALRGTGELFF
>TRBJ2-7|TRBV18|TRBD2|.
TGTGCCAGCTCACCACAGGTACGGCGGGGGGCCGGCGAGCAGTACTTC
CASSPQVRRGAGEQYF
>TRBJ2-1|TRBV4-2|TRBD1|.
TGTGCCAGCAGCCAAGGGACAGGGGGCTTCTATGAGCAGTTCTTC
CASSQGTGGFYEQFF
>TRBJ2-1|TRBV11-2|TRBD2|.
TGTGCCAGCAGCTTATCGGTAGCGGGGGGATACAATGAGCAGTTCTTC
CASSLSVAGGYNEQFF
>TRBJ1-1|TRBV6-1|.|.
TGTGCCAGCAGTGTCAGGGCCCCTTTAAACACTGAAGCTTTCTTT
CASSVRAPLNTEAFF